This TCR beta chain was identified during a study of control samples from healthy donors and cancer patients. The table came from immunoSEQ multiplex PCR; TCRdb's copy has only in-frame clones and leaves some out. The sample lists around 120,000 clones; 80% to 95% were seen once. The germline V and J ends were trimmed by 1 base and 6 bases, with 14 bases remaining between them. CDR1 is SGHNT, CDR2 YYREEE, per germline (reference sequence). The CDR3 length is 14 residues. V usage is TRBV5-4 and J usage is TRBJ2-7; D gene unclear. This receptor was obtained from a woman aged 18-29 years in good health. Sequenced material: blood. CDR3 in amino acids: CASSLSENPAEQYF. The CDR3 DNA sequence: TGTGCCAGCAGCTTGTCGGAGAACCCGGCCGAGCAGTACTTC.